Sequencing of this TCR beta chain was carried out in a study of shared clonotypes between healthy human individuals. TCRdb's table, derived via immunoSEQ multiplex PCR, lists solely in-frame clones and lacks some. The sample lists millions of clones, approximately 90% seen once, with 0.13% to 0.15% in the top ten. The CDR3 totals 16 residues. The germline gives CDR1 MNHEY, CDR2 SMNVEV (reference sequence). The TCR sequence derives from a man younger than 30 in good health. The chain uses TRBV27 and TRBJ2-5, with 10 bases matching TRBD2. The DNA end lines up better with TRBJ2-7; the J call may be wrong. The sequenced material came from naive CD4+ T cells sorted from blood. Subset defined: CD45RA+ positively selected. Here the CDR3 DNA reads TGTGCCAGCAGTTTATCAGGACTAGCGGCTGGCGACGAGCAGTACTTC. Translated, it gives CASSLSGLAAGDEQYF.